Following are 6 T cell receptor beta chains from one sample sequenced in a study of cytomegalovirus exposure and HLA in healthy donors (dated by TCRdb to 2017 to 2019). Library preparation employed the immunoSEQ multiplex PCR assay. TCRdb's version of the immuneACCESS table is confined to in-frame rearrangements and falls short of the full clone set. An unresolved V gene accounts for under half of the shortfall where checked; the remainder is of unknown origin. The sample data list almost 75,000 clones, and approximately 86% of these were observed just once. The ten biggest clones cover under 3.5% of the sample. Material for sequencing was PBMCs. These receptors all stem from a man aged 25 to 45 in good health and CMV-seronegative.

The chain combines TRBV27 with TRBJ1-5; no firm D call. The ends were cut back, 2 bases at V and 6 bases at J, with 8 bases in the middle. CDR3 length: 13 residues. Per the germline V gene, CDR1 is MNHEY and CDR2 is SMNVEV (reference sequence). The CDR3 DNA is TGTGCCAGCAGTTTAATGGCGGGTCAGCCCCAGCATTTT. It specifies CASSLMAGQPQHF.

This chain joins TRBV5-6 and TRBJ2-4, with 12 nucleotides matching TRBD2. Germline assignment: CDR1 SGHDT and CDR2 YYEEEE. The CDR3 is 14 residues long. Losses at the gene ends were 3 bases for V and 9 bases for J; bases not matched to a gene: 4. The CDR3 here is CASSYGLAGSIQYF. The CDR3 region has the DNA TGTGCCAGCAGCTATGGACTAGCGGGGAGCATTCAGTACTTC.

This sequence joins TRBV11-2 and TRBJ1-3, with D possibly being TRBD1 (6 bases). Germline CDR1 and CDR2: SGHAT and FQNNGV. Trimming took 6 bases from V and 4 from J, leaving 16 bases between them. CDR3 length: 15 amino acids. The CDR3 region has the DNA TGTGCCAGCAGATCAATACAGGGCATGGGAAACACCATATATTTT. As protein: CASRSIQGMGNTIYF. The full variable domain, its missing parts supplied by reference TRBV11-2 and TRBJ1-3, is EAGVAQSPRYKIIEKRQSVAFWCNPISGHATLYWYQQILGQGPKLLIQFQNNGVVDDSQLPKDRFSAERLKGVDSTLKIQPAKLEDSAVYLCASRSIQGMGNTIYFGEGSWLTVV.

This chain uses TRBV5-1 with TRBJ1-1, with 7 bases matching TRBD1. Germline V gene sequence: CDR1 SGHRS, CDR2 YFSETQ. The V segment lost 0 bases and the J segment 0 bases; nucleotides outside the gene matches: 2. This CDR3 is built from 15 residues. CDR3 DNA: TGCGCCAGCAGCTTGGTGGGACAGATGAACACTGAAGCTTTCTTT. Translating it yields CASSLVGQMNTEAFF.

The chain couples TRBV5-1 to TRBJ1-2; TRBD1 is a possible D gene (6 bases). The CDR3 loop spans 15 amino acids. Trimming took off 4 bases at V and 8 bases at J, with 21 bases between the two ends. The germline V gene has CDR1 SGHRS and CDR2 YFSETQ. The CDR3 nucleotides are TGCGCCAGCAGCCAAGGCGCCGGGACAATGTTGGGCTACACCTTC. Translating gives CASSQGAGTMLGYTF.

This clone appeared a few times. J is TRBJ1-1 and V is TRBV7-2, with 7 bases matching TRBD1. Germline V lookup: CDR1 SGHTA, CDR2 FQGNSA. J gave up 10 bases and V 6 bases, and 8 bases lay outside the gene matches. This CDR3 is built from 12 residues. CDR3 nucleotides: TGTGCCAGCAGGTTAACAGGGGCTGGAGCTTTCTTT. Its protein is CASRLTGAGAFF. The full variable domain, completed using reference TRBV7-2 and TRBJ1-1, is GAGVSQSPSNKVTEKGKDVELRCDPISGHTALYWYRQSLGQGLEFLIYFQGNSAPDKSGLPSDRFSAERTGGSVSTLTIQRTQQEDSAVYLCASRLTGAGAFFGQGTRLTVV.